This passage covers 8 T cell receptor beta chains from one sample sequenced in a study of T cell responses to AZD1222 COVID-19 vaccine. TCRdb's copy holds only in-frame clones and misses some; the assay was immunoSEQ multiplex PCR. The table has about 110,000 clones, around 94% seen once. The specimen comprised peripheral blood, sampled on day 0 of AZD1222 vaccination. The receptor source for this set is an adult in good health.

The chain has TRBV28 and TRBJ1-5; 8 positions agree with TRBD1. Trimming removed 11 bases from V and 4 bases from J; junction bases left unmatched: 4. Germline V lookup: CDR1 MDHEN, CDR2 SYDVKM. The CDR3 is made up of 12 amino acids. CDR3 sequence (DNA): TGTGCCTCGGACAGGGTGAATCAGCCCCAGCATTTT. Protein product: CASDRVNQPQHF.

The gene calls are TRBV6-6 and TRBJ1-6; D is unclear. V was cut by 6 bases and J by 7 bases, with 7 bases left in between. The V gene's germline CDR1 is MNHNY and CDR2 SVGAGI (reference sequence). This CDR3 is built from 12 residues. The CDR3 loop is CASSVQNSPLHF. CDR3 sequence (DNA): TGTGCCAGCAGCGTTCAGAATTCACCCCTCCACTTT.

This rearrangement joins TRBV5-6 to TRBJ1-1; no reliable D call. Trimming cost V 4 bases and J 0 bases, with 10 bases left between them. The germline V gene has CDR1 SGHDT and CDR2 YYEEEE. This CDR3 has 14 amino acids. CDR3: CASSPYNLNTEAFF. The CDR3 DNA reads TGTGCCAGCAGCCCATACAACTTGAACACTGAAGCTTTCTTT.

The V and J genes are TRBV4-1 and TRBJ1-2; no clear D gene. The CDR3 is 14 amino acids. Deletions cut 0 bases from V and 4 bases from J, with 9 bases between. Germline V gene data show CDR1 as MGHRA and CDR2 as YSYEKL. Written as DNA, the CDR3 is TGCGCCAGCAGCCAAGACCGGGGAGCCTATGGCTACACCTTC. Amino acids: CASSQDRGAYGYTF.

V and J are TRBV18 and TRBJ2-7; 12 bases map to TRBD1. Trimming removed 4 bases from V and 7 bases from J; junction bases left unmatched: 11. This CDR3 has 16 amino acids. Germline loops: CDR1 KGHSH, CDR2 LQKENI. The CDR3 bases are TGTGCCAGCTCACTGGGACAGGGGGCCCTGGTGCGGGAGCAGTACTTC. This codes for CASSLGQGALVREQYF.

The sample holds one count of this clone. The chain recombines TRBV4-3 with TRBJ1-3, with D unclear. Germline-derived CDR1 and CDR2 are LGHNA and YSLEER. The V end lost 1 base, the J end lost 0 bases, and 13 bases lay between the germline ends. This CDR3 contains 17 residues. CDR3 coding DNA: TGCGCCAGCAGCCAAGCGTCAGCCGGAACCTCTGGAAACACCATATATTTT. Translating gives CASSQASAGTSGNTIYF.

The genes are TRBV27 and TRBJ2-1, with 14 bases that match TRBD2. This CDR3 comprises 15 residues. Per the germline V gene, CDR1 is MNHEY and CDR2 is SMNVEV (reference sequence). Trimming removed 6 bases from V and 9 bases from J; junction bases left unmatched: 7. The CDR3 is CASSPGTSGGSEQFF. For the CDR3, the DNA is TGTGCCAGCAGCCCCGGGACTAGCGGGGGATCTGAGCAGTTCTTC.

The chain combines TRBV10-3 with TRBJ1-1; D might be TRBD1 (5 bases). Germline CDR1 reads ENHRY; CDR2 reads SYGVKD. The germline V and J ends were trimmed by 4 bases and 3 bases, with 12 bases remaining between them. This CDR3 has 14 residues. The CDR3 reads CAISGGREDTEAFF. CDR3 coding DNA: TGTGCCATCAGTGGTGGCAGGGAGGACACTGAAGCTTTCTTT.